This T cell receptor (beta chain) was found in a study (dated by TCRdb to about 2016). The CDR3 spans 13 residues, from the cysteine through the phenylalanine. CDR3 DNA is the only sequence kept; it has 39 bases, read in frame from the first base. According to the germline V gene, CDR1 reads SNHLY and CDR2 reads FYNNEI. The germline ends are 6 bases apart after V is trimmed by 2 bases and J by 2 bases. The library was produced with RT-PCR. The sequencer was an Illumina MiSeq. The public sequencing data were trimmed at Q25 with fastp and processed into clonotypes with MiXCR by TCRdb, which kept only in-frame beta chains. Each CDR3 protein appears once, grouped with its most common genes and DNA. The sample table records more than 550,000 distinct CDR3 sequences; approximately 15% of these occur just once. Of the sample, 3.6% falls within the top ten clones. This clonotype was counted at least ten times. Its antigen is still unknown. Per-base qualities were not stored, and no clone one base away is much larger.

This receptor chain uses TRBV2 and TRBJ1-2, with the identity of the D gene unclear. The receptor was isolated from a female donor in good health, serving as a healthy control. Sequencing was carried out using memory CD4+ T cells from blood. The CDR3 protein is CASSENGNYGYTF. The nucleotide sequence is TGTGCCAGCAGTGAAAACGGAAACTATGGCTACACCTTC.